This record covers a single T cell receptor beta chain. Its antigen is currently unknown. V shed 0 bases, J shed 4 bases, and the junction held 16 bases outside the gene matches. The CDR3 totals 18 residues. From germline, CDR1 is SGHRS and CDR2 YFSETQ. The data belong to a study of shared clonotypes between healthy human individuals. Regarding the study as a whole: Represented genetic and exposure-history diversity was restricted by having few donors. Even with large depth, rarefaction showed that sorted-subset sequencing was incomplete.

This was a deep-level run. Method: immunoSEQ multiplex PCR; TCRdb's copy keeps in-frame clones and lacks some. Of roughly 1.5 million clones listed, 98% are singletons. Caucasian adults residing in Nashville, Tennessee made up all the donors. This TCR was sampled from a man aged 25 to 45 in good health. Sequencing was carried out using naive CD4+ T cells sorted from blood. Documented subset: CD45RA+ positively selected. The chain employs TRBV5-1 and TRBJ2-7; 7 bases line up with TRBD1. This CDR3 is CASSLAAAGGSKGYEQYF. DNA of the CDR3: TGCGCCAGCAGCTTGGCCGCGGCAGGGGGATCTAAGGGATACGAGCAGTACTTC.